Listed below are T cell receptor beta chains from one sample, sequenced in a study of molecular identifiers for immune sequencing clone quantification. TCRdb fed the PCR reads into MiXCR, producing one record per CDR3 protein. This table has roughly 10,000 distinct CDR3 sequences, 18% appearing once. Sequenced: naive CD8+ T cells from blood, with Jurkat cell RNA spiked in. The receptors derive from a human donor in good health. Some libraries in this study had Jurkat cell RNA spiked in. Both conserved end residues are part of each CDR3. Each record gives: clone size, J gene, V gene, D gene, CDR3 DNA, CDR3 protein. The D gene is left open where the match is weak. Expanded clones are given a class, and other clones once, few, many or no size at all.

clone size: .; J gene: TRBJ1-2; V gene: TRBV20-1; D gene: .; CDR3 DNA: TGCAGTGCTCCTCGCCCGGACAGCTATGGCTACACCTTC; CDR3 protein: CSAPRPDSYGYTF
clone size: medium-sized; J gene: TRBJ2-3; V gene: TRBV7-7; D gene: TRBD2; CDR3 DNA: TGTGCTAGCAGCCCTCTCGCGGGAGGCACAGATACGCAGTATTTT; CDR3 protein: CASSPLAGGTDTQYF
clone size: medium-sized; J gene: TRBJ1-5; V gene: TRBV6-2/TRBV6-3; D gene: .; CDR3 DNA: TGTGCCAGCAGCCCTAATCCCCCTAGCAATCAGCCCCAGCATTTT; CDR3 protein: CASSPNPPSNQPQHF
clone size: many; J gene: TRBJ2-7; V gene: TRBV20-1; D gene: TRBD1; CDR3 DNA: TGCAGTGCTACCGGGACAGACTCCTACGAGCAGTACTTC; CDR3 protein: CSATGTDSYEQYF
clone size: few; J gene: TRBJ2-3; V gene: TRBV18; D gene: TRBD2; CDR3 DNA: TGTGCCAGCTCACCTCCCCTAGCGGGAGTAGCGAATACGCAGTATTTT; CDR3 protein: CASSPPLAGVANTQYF
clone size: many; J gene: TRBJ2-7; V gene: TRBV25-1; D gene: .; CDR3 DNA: TGTGCCAGCGGAGCCTACGAGCAGTACTTC; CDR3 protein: CASGAYEQYF
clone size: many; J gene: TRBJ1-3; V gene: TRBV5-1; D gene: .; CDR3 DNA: TGCGCCAGCAGCTTGGCCGGCACAGGGACCATGGGAAACACCATATATTTT; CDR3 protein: CASSLAGTGTMGNTIYF
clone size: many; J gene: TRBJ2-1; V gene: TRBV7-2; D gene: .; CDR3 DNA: TGTGCCAGCAGCTTAGGGGGCTTCTCCTACAATGAGCAGTTCTTC; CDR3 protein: CASSLGGFSYNEQFF
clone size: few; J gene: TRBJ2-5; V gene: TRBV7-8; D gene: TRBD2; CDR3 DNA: TGTGCCAGCAGCTTTGGAGGCGGGAGCGGAGAGACCCAGTACTTC; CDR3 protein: CASSFGGGSGETQYF
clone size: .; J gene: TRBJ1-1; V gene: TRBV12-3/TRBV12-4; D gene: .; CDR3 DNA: TGTGCCAGCACGACTGTGAACACTGAAGCTTTCTTT; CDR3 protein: CASTTVNTEAFF
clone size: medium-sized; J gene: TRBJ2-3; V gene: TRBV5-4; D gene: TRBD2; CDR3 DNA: TGTGCCAGCAGCATGAGCGGGGCTAGCACAGATACGCAGTATTTT; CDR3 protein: CASSMSGASTDTQYF
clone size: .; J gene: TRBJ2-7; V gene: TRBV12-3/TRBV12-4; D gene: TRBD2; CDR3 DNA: TGTGCCAGCAGTTTCTCTAGCGGGCACTACGAGCAGTACTTC; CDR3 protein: CASSFSSGHYEQYF
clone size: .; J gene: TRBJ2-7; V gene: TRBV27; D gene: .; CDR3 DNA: TGTGCCAGCAGTTTCCTGGGGCGGGGCTCCCTCTACGAGCAGTACTTC; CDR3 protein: CASSFLGRGSLYEQYF
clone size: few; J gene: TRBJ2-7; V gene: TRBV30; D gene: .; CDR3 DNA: TGTGCCTGGGCCCAGGAAGGATACTACGAGCAGTACTTC; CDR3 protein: CAWAQEGYYEQYF
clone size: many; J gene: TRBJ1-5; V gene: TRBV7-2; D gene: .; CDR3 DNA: TGTGCCAGCAGCGGGATAGGAGGTCAGCCCCAGCATTTT; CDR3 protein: CASSGIGGQPQHF
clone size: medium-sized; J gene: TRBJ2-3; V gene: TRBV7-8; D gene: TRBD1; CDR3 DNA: TGTGCCAGCAGCGACCCCACAGGGGAAGCGGCAGATACGCAGTATTTT; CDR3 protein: CASSDPTGEAADTQYF
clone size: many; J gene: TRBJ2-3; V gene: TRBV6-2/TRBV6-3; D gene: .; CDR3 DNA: TGTGCCAGCAGTTATCAGGGGGATACGCAGTATTTT; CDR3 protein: CASSYQGDTQYF
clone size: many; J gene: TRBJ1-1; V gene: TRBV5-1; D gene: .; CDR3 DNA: TGCGCCAGCAGCGAAGGACAGCCCTACCGTACTGAAGCTTTCTTT; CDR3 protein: CASSEGQPYRTEAFF
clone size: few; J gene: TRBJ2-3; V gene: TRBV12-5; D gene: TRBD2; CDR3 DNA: TGTGCTAGTGGTTTGGGTAGCGGGATTACAGATACGCAGTATTTT; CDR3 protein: CASGLGSGITDTQYF
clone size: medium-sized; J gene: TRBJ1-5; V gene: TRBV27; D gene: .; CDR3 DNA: TGTGCCAGCGGGGATATAAGCAATCAGCCCCAGCATTTT; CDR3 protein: CASGDISNQPQHF
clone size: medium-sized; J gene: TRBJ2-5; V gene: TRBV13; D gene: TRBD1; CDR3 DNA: TGTGCCAGCAGCTCTACCCGGACAGGGTCTCAAGAGACCCAGTACTTC; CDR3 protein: CASSSTRTGSQETQYF
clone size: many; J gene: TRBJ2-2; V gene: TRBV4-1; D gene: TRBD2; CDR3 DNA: TGCGCCAGCAGCTTGATTAGCGGGAGTACCGGGGAGCTGTTTTTT; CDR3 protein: CASSLISGSTGELFF
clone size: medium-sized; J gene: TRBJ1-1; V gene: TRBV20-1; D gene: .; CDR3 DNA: TGCAGTGCCCCGGATGGAGGGTTGACTGAAGCTTTCTTT; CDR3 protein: CSAPDGGLTEAFF
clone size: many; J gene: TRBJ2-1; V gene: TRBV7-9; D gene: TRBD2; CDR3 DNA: TGTGCCAGCAGCACAGAGACTAGCGGACAAGACAATGAGCAGTTCTTC; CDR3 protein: CASSTETSGQDNEQFF
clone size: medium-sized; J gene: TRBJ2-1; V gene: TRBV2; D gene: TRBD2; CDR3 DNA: TGTGCCAGCAGTGAAGCAGCCCTAGCGGGAGGAGCCGATGAGCAGTTCTTC; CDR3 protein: CASSEAALAGGADEQFF
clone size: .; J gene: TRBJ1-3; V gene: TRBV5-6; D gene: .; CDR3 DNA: TGTGCCAGCAGCTTTCTGGCTGCTGGAAACACCATATATTTT; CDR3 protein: CASSFLAAGNTIYF
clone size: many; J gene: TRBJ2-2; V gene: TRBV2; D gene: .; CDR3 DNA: TGTGCCAGCAGTGAGTGGTTTGGAACCGGGGAGCTGTTTTTT; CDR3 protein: CASSEWFGTGELFF
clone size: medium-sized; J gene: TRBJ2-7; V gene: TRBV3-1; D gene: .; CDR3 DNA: TGTGCCAGCAGCCCAGGGCAGAATGCCTACGAGCAGTACTTC; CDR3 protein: CASSPGQNAYEQYF
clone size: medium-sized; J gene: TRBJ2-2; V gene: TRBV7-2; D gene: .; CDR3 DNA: TGTGCCAGCAGCTTATCCGGGACCCCTACCTGGAGGGAGCTGTTTTTT; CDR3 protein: CASSLSGTPTWRELFF
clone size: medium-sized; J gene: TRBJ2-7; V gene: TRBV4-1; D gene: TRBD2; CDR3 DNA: TGCGCCAGCAGCCAACGGACTAGCGGGAACTTCTACGAGCAGTACTTC; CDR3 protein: CASSQRTSGNFYEQYF
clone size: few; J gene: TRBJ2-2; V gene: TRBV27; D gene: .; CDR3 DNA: TGTGCCAGCAGTCTTGTATTTTCCGGGGAGCTGTTTTTT; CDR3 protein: CASSLVFSGELFF
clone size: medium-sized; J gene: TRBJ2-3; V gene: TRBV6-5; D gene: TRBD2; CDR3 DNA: TGTGCCAGCAGTGCATCGACTAGCGGGACTACAGATACGCAGTATTTT; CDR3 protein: CASSASTSGTTDTQYF
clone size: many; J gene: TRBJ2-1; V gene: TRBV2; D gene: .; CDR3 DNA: TGTGCCAGCAACTGGGGGGGCCATGAGCAGTTCTTC; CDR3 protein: CASNWGGHEQFF
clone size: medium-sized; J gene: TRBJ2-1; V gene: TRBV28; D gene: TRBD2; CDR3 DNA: TGTGCCAGCAGTCGTGGGCCCGGACTAGCGGGAATTGGGGATGAGCAGTTCTTC; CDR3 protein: CASSRGPGLAGIGDEQFF
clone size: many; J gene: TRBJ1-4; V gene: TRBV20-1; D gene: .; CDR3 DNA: TGCAGTGCTAGAGGCCGGGGACACACTAATGAAAAACTGTTTTTT; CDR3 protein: CSARGRGHTNEKLFF
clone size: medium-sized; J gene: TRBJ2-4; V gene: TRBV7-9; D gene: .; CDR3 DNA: TGTGCCAGCAGCCCCCGTAACGAAAACATTCAGTACTTC; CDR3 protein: CASSPRNENIQYF
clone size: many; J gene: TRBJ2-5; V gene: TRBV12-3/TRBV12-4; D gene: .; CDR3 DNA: TGTGCCAGCAGTTCAGGAGGGACAGCTCAAGAGACCCAGTACTTC; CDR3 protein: CASSSGGTAQETQYF
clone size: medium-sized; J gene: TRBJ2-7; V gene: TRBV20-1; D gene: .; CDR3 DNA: TGCAGTGCTAGGGCCATTAGGGATTCCTACGAGCAGTACTTC; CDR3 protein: CSARAIRDSYEQYF
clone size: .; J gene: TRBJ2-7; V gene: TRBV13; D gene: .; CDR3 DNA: TGTGCCAGCGGGACGGGGTCGTCCTACGGGCAGTACTTC; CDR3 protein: CASGTGSSYGQYF
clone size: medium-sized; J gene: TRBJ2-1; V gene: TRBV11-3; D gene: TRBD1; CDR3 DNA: TGTGCCAGCAGCTTAGGGACAGGGACCTACAATGAGCAGTTCTTC; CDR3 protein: CASSLGTGTYNEQFF
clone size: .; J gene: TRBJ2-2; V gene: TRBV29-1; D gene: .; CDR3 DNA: TGCAGCGTTGTCGGGAACACCGGGGAGCTGTTTTTT; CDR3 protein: CSVVGNTGELFF
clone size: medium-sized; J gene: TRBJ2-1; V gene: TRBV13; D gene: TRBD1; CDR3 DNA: TGTGCCAGCAGCTCCCTCCTAGGGGGCACCTACAATGAGCAGTTCTTC; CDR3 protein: CASSSLLGGTYNEQFF
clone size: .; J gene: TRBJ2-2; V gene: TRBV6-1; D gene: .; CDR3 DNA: TGTGCCAGCAGTGAATCAAGGACTTACACCGGGGAGCTGTCCTTT; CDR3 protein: CASSESRTYTGELSF
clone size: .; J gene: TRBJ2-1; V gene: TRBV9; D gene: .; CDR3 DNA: TGTGCCAGCAGCGGCCGGGACCCCAACGCCGATGAGCAGTTCTTC; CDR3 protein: CASSGRDPNADEQFF
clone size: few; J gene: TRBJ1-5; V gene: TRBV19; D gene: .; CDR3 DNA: TGTGCCAGTAGTCAGGACCCCGGCGACAATCAGCCCCAGCATTTT; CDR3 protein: CASSQDPGDNQPQHF
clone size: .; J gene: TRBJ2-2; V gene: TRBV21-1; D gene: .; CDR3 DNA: TGTGCCAGCAGCAATCCAGGGGGCACCGGGGAGCTGTTTTTT; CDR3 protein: CASSNPGGTGELFF
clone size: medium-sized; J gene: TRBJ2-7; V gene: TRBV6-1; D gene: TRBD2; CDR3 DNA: TGTGCCAGCAGTGAAAGCGGGGGCGAGCAGTACTTC; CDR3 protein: CASSESGGEQYF
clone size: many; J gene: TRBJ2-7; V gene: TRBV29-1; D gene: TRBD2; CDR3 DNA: TGCAGCGTTGTCTTGGAGCGGGACCTCCTCGAGCAGTACTTC; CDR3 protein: CSVVLERDLLEQYF
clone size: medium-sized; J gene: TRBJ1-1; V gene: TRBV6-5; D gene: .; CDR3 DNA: TGTGCCAGCAGTTACTCCAGGTGGACTGAAGCTTTCTTT; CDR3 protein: CASSYSRWTEAFF
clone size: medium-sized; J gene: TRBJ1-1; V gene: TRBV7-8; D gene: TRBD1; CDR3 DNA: TGTGCCAGCAGCATATACCCCCCCGGACAGGGGTGGACTGAAGCTTTCTTT; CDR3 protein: CASSIYPPGQGWTEAFF
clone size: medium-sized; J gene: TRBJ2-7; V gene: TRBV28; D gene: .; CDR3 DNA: TGTGCCAGCAGTTCAGTAGCGGTCTACGAGCAGTACTTC; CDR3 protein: CASSSVAVYEQYF
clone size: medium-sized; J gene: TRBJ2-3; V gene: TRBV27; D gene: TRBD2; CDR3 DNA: TGTGCCAGCAGGGGACTAGCGACCACTACAGATACGCAGTATTTT; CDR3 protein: CASRGLATTTDTQYF
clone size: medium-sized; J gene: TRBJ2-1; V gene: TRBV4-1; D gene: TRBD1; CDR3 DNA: TGCGCCAGCAGCCAAGCCATACAGGGGGCTGAGCAGTTCTTC; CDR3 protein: CASSQAIQGAEQFF
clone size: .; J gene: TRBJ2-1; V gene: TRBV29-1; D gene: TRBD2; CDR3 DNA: TGCAGCGTGAACCTAGCGGGAGGAACCTACAATGAGCAGTTCTTC; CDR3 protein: CSVNLAGGTYNEQFF
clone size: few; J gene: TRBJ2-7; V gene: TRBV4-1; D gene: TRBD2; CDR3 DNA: TGCGCCAGCAGCCAACGGACTAGCGGGAGTGGCTACGAGCAGTACTTC; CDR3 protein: CASSQRTSGSGYEQYF